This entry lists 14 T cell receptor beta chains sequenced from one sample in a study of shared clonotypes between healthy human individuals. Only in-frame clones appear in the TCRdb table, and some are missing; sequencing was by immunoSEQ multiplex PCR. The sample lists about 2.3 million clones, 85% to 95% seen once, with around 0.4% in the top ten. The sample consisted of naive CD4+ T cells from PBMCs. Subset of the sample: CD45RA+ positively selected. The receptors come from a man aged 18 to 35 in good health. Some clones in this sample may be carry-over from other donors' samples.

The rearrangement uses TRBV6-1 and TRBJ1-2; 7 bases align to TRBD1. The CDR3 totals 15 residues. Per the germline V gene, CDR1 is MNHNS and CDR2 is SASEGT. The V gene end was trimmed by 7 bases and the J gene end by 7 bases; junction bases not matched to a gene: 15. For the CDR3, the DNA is TGTGCCAGCATTGAGGGGGCAGGGGTGTCTCCTGGCTACACCTTC. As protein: CASIEGAGVSPGYTF.

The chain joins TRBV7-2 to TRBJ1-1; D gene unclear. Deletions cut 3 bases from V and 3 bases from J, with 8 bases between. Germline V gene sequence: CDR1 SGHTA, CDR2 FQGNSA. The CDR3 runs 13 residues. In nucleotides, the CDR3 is TGTGCCAGCAGCTTCAACAGTTACACTGAAGCTTTCTTT. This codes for CASSFNSYTEAFF.

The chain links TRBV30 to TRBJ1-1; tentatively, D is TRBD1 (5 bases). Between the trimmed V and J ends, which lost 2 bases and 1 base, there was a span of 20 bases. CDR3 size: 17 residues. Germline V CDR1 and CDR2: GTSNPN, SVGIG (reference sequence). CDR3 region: CAWSTEWGVLENTEAFF. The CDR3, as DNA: TGTGCCTGGAGTACCGAATGGGGGGTCCTCGAGAACACTGAAGCTTTCTTT.

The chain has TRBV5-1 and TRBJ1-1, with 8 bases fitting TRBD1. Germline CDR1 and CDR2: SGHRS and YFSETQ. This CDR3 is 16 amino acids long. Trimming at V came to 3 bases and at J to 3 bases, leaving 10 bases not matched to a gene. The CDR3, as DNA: TGCGCCAGCAGCTCCCACTGGGACAGGTGGGACACTGAAGCTTTCTTT. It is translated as CASSSHWDRWDTEAFF.

The CDR3 loop is CASSSGVPYEQYF. CDR3 in DNA: TGTGCCAGCAGCTCGGGCGTTCCCTACGAGCAGTACTTC. The chain has TRBV7-9 and TRBJ2-7; D is ambiguous. The CDR3 has 13 residues. V was trimmed by 4 bases and J by 2 bases, leaving 9 bases between them. Germline loops: CDR1 SEHNR, CDR2 FQNEAQ (reference sequence). Looking up the rest from reference TRBV7-9 and TRBJ2-7 gives the full variable domain: DTGVSQNPRHKITKRGQNVTFRCDPISEHNRLYWYRQTLGQGPEFLTYFQNEAQLEKSRLLSDRFSAERPKGSFSTLEIQRTEQGDSAMYLCASSSGVPYEQYFGPGTRLTVT.

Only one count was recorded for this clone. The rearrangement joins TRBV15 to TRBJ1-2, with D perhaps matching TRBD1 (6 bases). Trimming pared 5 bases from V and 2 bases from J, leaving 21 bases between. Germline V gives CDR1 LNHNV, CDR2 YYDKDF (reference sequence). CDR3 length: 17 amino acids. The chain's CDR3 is CATSGTHRDLANYGYTF. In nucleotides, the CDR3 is TGTGCCACCAGCGGAACTCACAGGGATCTCGCCAACTATGGCTACACCTTC.

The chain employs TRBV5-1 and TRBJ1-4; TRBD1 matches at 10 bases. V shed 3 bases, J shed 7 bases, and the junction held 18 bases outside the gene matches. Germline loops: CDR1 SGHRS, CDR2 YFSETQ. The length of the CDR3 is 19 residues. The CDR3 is CASSSSQSRSGTGVEKLFF. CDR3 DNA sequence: TGCGCCAGCAGCTCGTCCCAAAGCCGATCCGGGACAGGGGTTGAAAAACTGTTTTTT.

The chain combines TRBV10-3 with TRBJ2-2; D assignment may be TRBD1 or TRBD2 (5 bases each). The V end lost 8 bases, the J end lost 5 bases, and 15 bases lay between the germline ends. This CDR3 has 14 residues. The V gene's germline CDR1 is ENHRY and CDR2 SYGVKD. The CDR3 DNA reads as TGTGCCATCCGGGACCAGCGAGAAACCGGGGAGCTGTTTTTT. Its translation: CAIRDQRETGELFF.

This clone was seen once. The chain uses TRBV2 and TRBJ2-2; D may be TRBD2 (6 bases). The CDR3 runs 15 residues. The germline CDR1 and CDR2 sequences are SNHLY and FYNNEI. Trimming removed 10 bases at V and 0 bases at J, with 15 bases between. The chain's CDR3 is CATREPGSNTGELFF. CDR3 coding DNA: TGTGCCACCCGGGAGCCAGGATCGAACACCGGGGAGCTGTTTTTT. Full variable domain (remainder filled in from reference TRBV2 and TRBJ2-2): EPEVTQTPSHQVTQMGQEVILRCVPISNHLYFYWYRQILGQKVEFLVSFYNNEISEKSEIFDDQFSVERPDGSNFTLKIRSTKLEDSAMYFCATREPGSNTGELFFGEGSRLTVL.

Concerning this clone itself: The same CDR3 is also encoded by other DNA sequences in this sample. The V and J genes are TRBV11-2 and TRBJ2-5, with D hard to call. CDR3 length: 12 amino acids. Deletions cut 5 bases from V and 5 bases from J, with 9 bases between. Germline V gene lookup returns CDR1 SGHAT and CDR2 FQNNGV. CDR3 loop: CASSPFRETQYF. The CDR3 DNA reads TGTGCCAGCAGCCCCTTCCGTGAGACCCAGTACTTC.

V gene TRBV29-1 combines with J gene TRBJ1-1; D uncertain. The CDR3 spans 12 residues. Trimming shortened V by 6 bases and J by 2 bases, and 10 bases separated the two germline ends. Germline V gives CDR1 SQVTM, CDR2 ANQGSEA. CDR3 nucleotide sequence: TGCAGCGTACAGAGTTCCAACACTGAAGCTTTCTTT. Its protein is CSVQSSNTEAFF.

CDR3 sequence: CASSEEGYTF. CDR3 bases: TGCGCCAGCAGTGAGGAAGGCTACACCTTC. The chain is built from TRBV5-1 and TRBJ1-2; D not certain. The CDR3 runs to 10 residues. CDR1 and CDR2 (germline): SGHRS, YFSETQ. The V end lost 5 bases, the J end lost 8 bases, and 7 bases lay between the germline ends.

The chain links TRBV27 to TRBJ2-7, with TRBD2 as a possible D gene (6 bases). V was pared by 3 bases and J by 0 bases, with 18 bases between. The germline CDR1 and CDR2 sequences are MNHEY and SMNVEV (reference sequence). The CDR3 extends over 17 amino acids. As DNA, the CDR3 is TGTGCCAGCAGTTTGGGCCGCGGGGTACCCAGCTCCTACGAGCAGTACTTC. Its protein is CASSLGRGVPSSYEQYF.

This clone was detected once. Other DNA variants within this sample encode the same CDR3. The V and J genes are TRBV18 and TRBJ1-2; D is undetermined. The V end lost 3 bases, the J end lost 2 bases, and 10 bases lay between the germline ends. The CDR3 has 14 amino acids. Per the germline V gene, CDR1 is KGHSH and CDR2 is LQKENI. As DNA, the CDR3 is TGTGCCAGCTCACCGCGGCAGGAGAACTATGGCTACACCTTC. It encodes CASSPRQENYGYTF.